The 30 T cell receptor beta chains listed next were all sequenced from one sample in a study of identical twins. In TCRdb, the 5' RACE reads were re-called with MiXCR into one record per CDR3 protein. The table has approximately 530,000 distinct CDR3 sequences, around 22% seen once. The sample also formed part of further work on yellow fever vaccine responses in identical twins.

The sequencing input was CD4+ T cells sorted from blood. The receptors derive from a woman between 18 and 29 years old in good health.

This rearrangement joins TRBV20-1 to TRBJ2-5; TRBD2 agrees at 12 bases. This CDR3 has 16 residues. Trimming at V came to 3 bases and at J to 5 bases, leaving 10 bases not matched to a gene. Germline V gene data show CDR1 as DFQATT and CDR2 as SNEGSKA (reference sequence). The CDR3 protein is CSARSSGGAGGETQYF. The CDR3 region has the DNA TGCAGTGCTAGGTCTAGCGGGGGGGCCGGGGGGGAGACCCAGTACTTC.

V and J are TRBV11-2 and TRBJ2-2, with D possibly TRBD1 on 6 matching bases. V lost 1 base and J lost 5, with 20 bases in between. CDR3 length equals 18 residues. Germline values: CDR1 SGHAT, CDR2 FQNNGV. DNA of the CDR3: TGTGCCAGCAGCTTAGGGAGATTCGACAGGTGGGGGACCGGGGAGCTGTTTTTT. It translates to CASSLGRFDRWGTGELFF.

This clonotype was found a few times. The genes are TRBV5-1 and TRBJ1-6; 10 nucleotides align to TRBD1. The germline gives CDR1 SGHRS, CDR2 YFSETQ. CDR3 length: 15 amino acids. The junction had 5 bases not matched to a gene; V was cut back by 3 bases and J by 8 bases. The CDR3 sequence: CASSSRQGADSPLHF. CDR3 DNA sequence: TGCGCCAGCAGCTCAAGACAGGGGGCGGATTCACCCCTCCACTTT.

The V and J genes are TRBV6-1 and TRBJ1-6; maybe TRBD1 (5 bases). CDR3 length: 13 residues. Germline V lookup: CDR1 MNHNS, CDR2 SASEGT. V lost 7 bases, J lost 6 bases, and 10 bases lay in between. CDR3 region: CASTGTVNSPLHF. Here the CDR3 DNA reads TGTGCCAGCACGGGGACCGTTAATTCACCCCTCCACTTT.

This clonotype was counted between two and nine times. The chain is built from TRBV24-1 and TRBJ2-5, with a possible D match to TRBD2 (6 bases). Germline values: CDR1 KGHDR, CDR2 SFDVKD. Trimming shortened V by 4 bases and J by 1 base, and 12 bases separated the two germline ends. This CDR3 is built from 15 residues. This chain's CDR3 is CATSEPAGPQETQYF. DNA of the CDR3: TGTGCCACCAGTGAGCCAGCGGGCCCCCAAGAGACCCAGTACTTC.

This chain connects TRBV7-9 to TRBJ2-2, with 7 bases that match TRBD1. J lost 2 bases, V lost 4 bases, and 7 bases had no gene match. From germline, CDR1 is SEHNR and CDR2 FQNEAQ (reference sequence). The CDR3 spans 16 residues. CDR3 protein: CASSSTGYRNTGELFF. For the CDR3, the DNA is TGTGCCAGCAGCTCGACAGGGTATAGAAACACCGGGGAGCTGTTTTTT. Based on the CDR3 plus reference TRBV7-9 and TRBJ2-2, the full variable domain is DTGVSQNPRHKITKRGQNVTFRCDPISEHNRLYWYRQTLGQGPEFLTYFQNEAQLEKSRLLSDRFSAERPKGSFSTLEIQRTEQGDSAMYLCASSSTGYRNTGELFFGEGSRLTVL.

For this clonotype: One junction end does not reproduce the germline sequence, and a read error may be involved. The DNA of the CDR3 is TGTGCCAGCAGCCCCGGGACAGGGGTTCCCGGATTT. Translating gives CASSPGTGVPGF. The chain recombines TRBV7-9 with TRBJ1-1, with 10 bases lining up with TRBD1. Germline loops: CDR1 SEHNR, CDR2 FQNEAQ (reference sequence). CDR3 length: 12 residues.

This clonotype was observed a few times. The chain recombines TRBV5-1 with TRBJ2-5; the D is unclear. Per the germline V gene, CDR1 is SGHRS and CDR2 is YFSETQ. The CDR3 is made up of 16 amino acids. Deletions cut 2 bases from V and 0 bases from J, with 14 bases between. Here the CDR3 DNA reads TGCGCCAGCAGCTTTTGGTCCGCCGGCGACCAAGAGACCCAGTACTTC. It codes for CASSFWSAGDQETQYF.

This chain links TRBV20-1 with TRBJ2-6; 7 bases match TRBD1. The CDR3 runs 19 residues. Germline V gives CDR1 DFQATT, CDR2 SNEGSKA (reference sequence). The V segment lost 3 bases and the J segment 0 bases; nucleotides outside the gene matches: 14. The CDR3 nucleotides read TGCAGTGCTAGCCCCCCCAAAGGACAGGAAGCCTCTGGGGCCAACGTCCTGACTTTC. Its protein product is CSASPPKGQEASGANVLTF.

This chain joins TRBV28 and TRBJ2-1; D possibly uses TRBD1 or TRBD2 (5 bases each). CDR1 and CDR2 from the germline V gene are MDHEN and SYDVKM. The CDR3 loop spans 14 amino acids. V was shortened by 6 bases and J by 6 bases, with 15 bases between the two germline ends. In DNA form, the CDR3 reads TGTGCCAGCAGCCGGGACCTTACTCTCAATGAGCAGTTCTTC. Amino acids: CASSRDLTLNEQFF.

This clonotype has only a few counts. This rearrangement joins TRBV5-1 to TRBJ2-1, with 11 bases matching TRBD2. The V gene end was trimmed by 8 bases and the J gene end by 7 bases; junction bases not matched to a gene: 8. Germline assignment: CDR1 SGHRS and CDR2 YFSETQ. CDR3 length: 14 amino acids. CDR3 sequence (DNA): TGCGCCAGTGGGGCTAGCGGGAGGTATAATGAGCAGTTCTTC. This translates into CASGASGRYNEQFF.

The gene calls are TRBV11-2 and TRBJ2-7; the match to TRBD2 covers 12 bases. This CDR3 spans 15 amino acids. J gave up 4 bases and V 5 bases, and 6 bases lay outside the gene matches. The V gene's germline CDR1 is SGHAT and CDR2 FQNNGV. In DNA form, the CDR3 reads TGTGCCAGCAGCCTAACTAGCGGGGGGCCTTACGAGCAGTACGTC. Its translation is CASSLTSGGPYEQYV.

This clonotype was recorded a few times. The chain couples TRBV7-9 to TRBJ1-2; TRBD1 matches at 10 bases. V trimming: 3 bases; J trimming: 8 bases; junction bases outside the gene matches: 3. This CDR3 spans 13 amino acids. CDR1 and CDR2 from the germline V gene are SEHNR and FQNEAQ (reference sequence). The chain's CDR3 is CASSFGQGGGYTF. The CDR3 DNA reads as TGTGCCAGCAGCTTTGGACAGGGGGGCGGCTACACCTTC.

J is TRBJ1-5 and V is TRBV6-1, with no clear D. The CDR3 contains 15 residues. Per the germline V gene, CDR1 is MNHNS and CDR2 is SASEGT. Trimming cost V 2 bases and J 4 bases, with 12 bases left between them. CDR3 sequence: CASSESVAGNQPQHF. The CDR3 DNA follows: TGTGCCAGCAGTGAATCGGTGGCCGGGAATCAGCCCCAGCATTTT.

This clonotype was detected only a few times. The chain has TRBV12-3 or TRBV12-4 and TRBJ1-6; the match to TRBD1 covers 10 bases. The CDR3 is 15 amino acids. Germline trimming cut 6 bases from V and 9 bases from J; bases unmatched to any gene: 8. CDR3 protein: CASSPRQGAGSPLHF. DNA of the CDR3: TGTGCCAGCAGCCCCAGACAGGGGGCAGGTTCACCCCTCCACTTT.

The table lists this clonotype with a few counts. V and J are TRBV7-9 and TRBJ2-1; 10 bases align to TRBD2. CDR1 SEHNR and CDR2 FQNEAQ come from the germline V gene (reference sequence). The trim removed 1 base at V and 5 bases at J, leaving 8 bases unmatched. There are 17 residues in the CDR3. CDR3 nucleotide sequence: TGTGCCAGCAGCTTAGGACCTACTAGCGGGATAAACAATGAGCAGTTCTTC. Translating gives CASSLGPTSGINNEQFF.

The gene calls are TRBV7-3 and TRBJ2-1, with TRBD2 matching 13 bases. This CDR3 spans 15 amino acids. From germline, CDR1 is SGHTA and CDR2 FQGTGA. With V trimmed by 8 bases and J by 9 bases, 10 bases remained unmatched. This CDR3 reads CASGTSGTVQGEQFF. In nucleotides, the CDR3 is TGTGCCAGCGGGACTAGCGGGACTGTACAGGGTGAGCAGTTCTTC.

CDR3 nucleotide sequence: TGTGCCAGTAGTTCCCCCCCACTGTACCGGGACACGGAGAAACGTTACTACAATGAGCAGTTCTTC. Translation: CASSSPPLYRDTEKRYYNEQFF. The gene calls are TRBV19 and TRBJ2-1, with a possible D match to TRBD1 (6 bases). The CDR3 has 22 residues. V was pared by 5 bases and J by 3 bases, with 35 bases between. Per germline, CDR1 LNHDA and CDR2 SQIVND (reference sequence). Complete variable domain (other parts from reference TRBV19 and TRBJ2-1): DGGITQSPKYLFRKEGQNVTLSCEQNLNHDAMYWYRQDPGQGLRLIYYSQIVNDFQKGDIAEGYSVSREKKESFPLTVTSAQKNPTAFYLCASSSPPLYRDTEKRYYNEQFFGPGTRLTVL.

The gene calls are TRBV5-1 and TRBJ2-1; 14 bases align to TRBD2. The CDR3 spans 19 residues. V shed 4 bases and J 0 bases; nucleotides not matched to a gene: 9. CDR1 and CDR2 from the germline V gene are SGHRS and YFSETQ. The CDR3 region has the DNA TGCGCCAGCAGCCCGGGACTAGCGGGAGCAGGTCTCTCCTACAATGAGCAGTTCTTC. Protein: CASSPGLAGAGLSYNEQFF.

This clonotype was detected a few times. The DNA for the CDR3 is TGTGCCAGCAGTTACGGGGGGACTAGCGGGATCACAGATACGCAGTATTTT. Translation gives CASSYGGTSGITDTQYF. The genes are TRBV6-5 and TRBJ2-3, with TRBD2 identical over 13 bases. The J segment lost 2 bases and the V segment lost 2 bases, leaving 4 bases of the junction unmatched. Germline CDR1 MNHEY, CDR2 SVGAGI. CDR3 size: 17 residues.

This chain uses TRBV11-2 with TRBJ2-1; possible D gene TRBD2, 6 bases. V was shortened by 2 bases and J by 0 bases, with 17 bases between the two germline ends. This CDR3 comprises 18 residues. The germline gives CDR1 SGHAT, CDR2 FQNNGV. The CDR3 protein is CASSLHPPLASSYNEQFF. CDR3 DNA sequence: TGTGCCAGCAGCTTACACCCCCCGCTAGCGAGCTCCTACAATGAGCAGTTCTTC.

V gene TRBV7-2 combines with J gene TRBJ2-3; 8 bases match TRBD2. Germline CDR1 reads SGHTA; CDR2 reads FQGNSA. V lost 5 bases and J lost 4; bases outside the gene matches: 8. The CDR3 sequence is 15 residues long. The CDR3 loop reads CASSDTGGPADTQYF. The CDR3 DNA is TGTGCCAGCAGCGACACGGGGGGGCCGGCAGATACGCAGTATTTT. The full variable domain, its missing parts supplied by reference TRBV7-2 and TRBJ2-3, is GAGVSQSPSNKVTEKGKDVELRCDPISGHTALYWYRQSLGQGLEFLIYFQGNSAPDKSGLPSDRFSAERTGGSVSTLTIQRTQQEDSAVYLCASSDTGGPADTQYFGPGTRLTVL.

The chain combines TRBV4-1 with TRBJ2-1; a weak D match, TRBD2 (5 bases). CDR1 is MGHRA and CDR2 is YSYEKL in the germline V gene. The CDR3 contains 12 residues. V was cut by 0 bases and J by 13 bases, with 10 bases left in between. The CDR3 DNA reads as TGCGCCAGCAGCCAAGAAGGGAGTAGTCAGTTCTTC. This gives the protein CASSQEGSSQFF.

The V and J genes are TRBV12-3 or TRBV12-4 and TRBJ1-2; TRBD1 matches at 9 bases. The ends lost 6 bases at V and 5 bases at J; junction bases unmatched: 4. The CDR3 consists of 13 residues. CDR3 DNA sequence: TGTGCCAGCAGCCACGGACAGGGGTATGGCTACACCTTC. Its protein is CASSHGQGYGYTF.

A few counts support this clonotype. The chain joins TRBV13 to TRBJ1-6; possibly TRBD1 for D (5 bases). Trimming took off 0 bases at V and 5 bases at J, with 11 bases between the two ends. The CDR3 is 16 residues long. Germline CDR1 and CDR2: PRHDT and FYEKMQ (reference sequence). CDR3 coding DNA: TGTGCCAGCAGCTTAGGGAGCGGGGCTCATAATTCACCCCTCCACTTT. It translates to CASSLGSGAHNSPLHF.

V and J are TRBV6-1 and TRBJ2-1, with D tentatively TRBD2 (6 bases). In germline, CDR1 is MNHNS, CDR2 SASEGT. The CDR3 is made up of 15 amino acids. V lost 6 bases, J lost 2 bases, and 14 bases lay in between. CDR3 sequence: CASSLEGGPYNEQFF. CDR3 sequence (DNA): TGTGCCAGCAGCCTGGAGGGAGGACCCTACAATGAGCAGTTCTTC.

The gene calls are TRBV15 and TRBJ2-5; possibly TRBD1 for D (6 bases). This CDR3 region has 13 residues. Trimming removed 4 bases from V and 5 bases from J, with 11 bases in between. In germline, CDR1 is LNHNV, CDR2 YYDKDF (reference sequence). The CDR3 spells CATSMGQSETQYF. Here the CDR3 DNA reads TGTGCCACCAGCATGGGACAATCTGAGACCCAGTACTTC.

In its sample, this clonotype was seen once. The gene calls are TRBV16 and TRBJ2-1, with 7 bases identical to TRBD1. The CDR3 contains 17 residues. Looked up from germline, CDR1 is KGHSY and CDR2 is FQNENV. The trim removed 4 bases at V and 0 bases at J, leaving 9 bases unmatched. The CDR3 spells CASSPFSRGSSYNEQFF. Here the CDR3 DNA reads TGTGCCAGCAGCCCATTCAGCAGGGGGTCCTCCTACAATGAGCAGTTCTTC. Full variable domain (remainder filled in from reference TRBV16 and TRBJ2-1): GEEVAQTPKHLVRGEGQKAKLYCAPIKGHSYVFWYQQVLKNEFKFLISFQNENVFDETGMPKERFSAKCLPNSPCSLEIQATKLEDSAVYFCASSPFSRGSSYNEQFFGPGTRLTVL.

This clonotype was picked up one time. V usage is TRBV25-1 and J usage is TRBJ1-2, with a possible D match to TRBD1 (6 bases). This CDR3 region has 12 residues. Germline V gives CDR1 MGHDK, CDR2 SYGVNS. The V gene lost 6 bases and the J gene lost 5 bases, with 10 bases spanning the gap. CDR3 in amino acids: CASRDRLYGYTF. CDR3 DNA sequence: TGTGCCAGCAGGGACAGATTGTATGGCTACACCTTC.

This sequence joins TRBV7-2 and TRBJ2-5, with 13 nucleotides matching TRBD2. CDR1 and CDR2 (germline): SGHTA, FQGNSA. The V gene end was trimmed by 5 bases and the J gene end by 7 bases; junction bases not matched to a gene: 10. This CDR3 has 16 residues. In DNA form, the CDR3 reads TGTGCCAGCAGCCCCAGGACTAGCGGGAGTAGTGGGACCCAGTACTTC. It encodes CASSPRTSGSSGTQYF.